The present T cell receptor (beta chain) was sequenced within a study of shared clonotypes between healthy human individuals. Study as a whole: Three plates each covered CD4 naive and memory; CD8 naive two, CD8 memory one.

It was across several immunoSEQ plates that each subset's genomic DNA was evenly split. This table comes from immunoSEQ multiplex PCR, and its TCRdb copy is limited to in-frame clones, with some not included. The data hold around 1,000,000 clones, with roughly 77% observed a single time. The CDR3 loop spans 15 amino acids. Per germline, CDR1 KGHSH and CDR2 LQKENI. Trimming stripped 6 bases from V and 7 bases from J, with 22 bases between. The TCR sequence derives from a man between 18 and 35 years old in good health. Some clones in this sample may be carry-over from other donors' samples. The genes are TRBV18 and TRBJ2-7, with a tentative D call TRBD2 (6 bases). What was sequenced was memory CD4+ T cells from PBMCs. Subset defined: CD45RA-negative fraction. CDR3 sequence: CASSARRAQELEQYF. DNA of the CDR3: TGTGCCAGCTCGGCCAGGAGGGCCCAAGAATTGGAGCAGTACTTC.